This T cell receptor (beta chain) was retrieved from a study of T cell changes during pregnancy in multiple sclerosis. CDR1 and CDR2 (germline): SGHRS, YFSETQ. V dropped 5 bases and J dropped 8; count of bases not matched to a gene: 15. The CDR3 extends over 16 amino acids. Libraries were prepared by immunoSEQ multiplex PCR; TCRdb keeps only in-frame clonotypes and omits some of them. The data show under 70,000 clones, roughly nine tenths seen once. The origin of this receptor is a female donor with multiple sclerosis, enrolled in a pregnancy study. The chain is built from TRBV5-1 and TRBJ1-4; 7 bases map to TRBD1. The sequences come from CD4+ T cells from peripheral blood mononuclear cells, collected in the first trimester of pregnancy. The CDR3 DNA reads TGCGCCAGCAGTAACGAGTCCCGGGACAGAAACGAAAAACTGTTTTTT. Its translation: CASSNESRDRNEKLFF.